The rows below give T cell receptor beta chains drawn from one sample of a study of identical twins. TCRdb itself ran the 5' RACE reads through MiXCR, one entry per CDR3 protein. The sample holds 1.5 million to 2 million distinct CDR3 sequences; about 32% are singletons and the top ten take around 0.3%. Sequencing used cord blood. All receptors derive from a newborn girl in good health. Each CDR3 is given with its conserved first and last residue. A D gene is named only where the DNA matches it firmly. The size of a clone is reported for some rows only, either as once, few or many, or as a class for expanded clones.

J gene	D gene	clone size	V gene	CDR3 DNA	CDR3 protein
TRBJ1-1	-	few	TRBV28	TGTGCCAGCAGTTCTTACGGGACAAACGCTGAAGCTTTCTTT	CASSSYGTNAEAFF
TRBJ1-1	-	few	TRBV7-2	TGTGCCAGCAGCAAAGGACAGTTGGGGAACACTGAAGCTTTCTTT	CASSKGQLGNTEAFF
TRBJ2-6	-	-	TRBV7-9	TGTGCCAGCAGCTCGAAGGTGGTTGGGGCCAACGTCCTGACTTTC	CASSSKVVGANVLTF
TRBJ1-4	-	-	TRBV21-1	TGTGCCAGCAGCAAAGCGCGGGGGGGGTATGAGCTTGGTGAAAAACTGTTTTTT	CASSKARGGYELGEKLFF
TRBJ2-2	-	-	TRBV7-2	TGTGCCAGCAGCTTAATCGGCGTTATGGGAACCGGGGAGCTGTTTTTT	CASSLIGVMGTGELFF
TRBJ2-5	TRBD2	once	TRBV6-1	TGTGCCAGCAACACGCGCCTCAGGACTAGCGGGAGAGAGACCCAGTACTTC	CASNTRLRTSGRETQYF
TRBJ2-7	-	-	TRBV24-1	TGTGCCACCAGTGATTACAGGAGCTCCTACAATGAGCAGTACTTC	CATSDYRSSYNEQYF
TRBJ2-7	-	-	TRBV20-1	TGCAGTGCTCCAGGCCTAGGGAATGAGCAGTACTTC	CSAPGLGNEQYF
TRBJ2-4	-	-	TRBV5-1	TGCGCCAGCAGCTCGAACCAAGGGGGCATTCAGTACTTC	CASSSNQGGIQYF
TRBJ2-5	TRBD2	few	TRBV4-2	TGTGCCAGCAGCCAAGATCGGCGGGGGGGTCTAGAGACCCAGTACTTC	CASSQDRRGGLETQYF
TRBJ2-7	-	-	TRBV7-2	TGTGCCAGCAGCTTAGTTGTGGGGGGCACATACAATGAGCAGTACTTC	CASSLVVGGTYNEQYF
TRBJ2-5	-	few	TRBV6-6	TGTGCCAGCAGTTACGATGGGGGCTGGGAGACCCAGTACTTC	CASSYDGGWETQYF
TRBJ1-2	-	many	TRBV10-3	TGTGCCATCAGTGACGCAGGCTATGGCTACACCTTC	CAISDAGYGYTF
TRBJ2-1	TRBD1	few	TRBV9	TGTGCCAGCAGCGGCCACAGACGGGACAGGGCCTACAATGAGCAGTTCTTC	CASSGHRRDRAYNEQFF
TRBJ2-3	TRBD2	-	TRBV10-3	TGTGCCATCAGTGAGATCGAGCGGGATCTGACGGATACGCAGTATTTT	CAISEIERDLTDTQYF
TRBJ2-3	-	few	TRBV24-1	TGTGCCACCAGTGATAGGCAGATAAGCCGCACAGATACGCAGTATTTT	CATSDRQISRTDTQYF
TRBJ2-1	-	-	TRBV27	TGTGCCGGCAGCAACAGGGTTGGTTCCTACAATGAGCAGTTCTTC	CAGSNRVGSYNEQFF
TRBJ1-2	-	-	TRBV29-1	TGCAGCGTGAGGTGGGGCTATGGCTACACCTTC	CSVRWGYGYTF
TRBJ2-1	TRBD2	few	TRBV27	TGTGCCAGCAGTTTATCCCCGACTAGCGGGGTCAATGAGCAGTTCTTC	CASSLSPTSGVNEQFF
TRBJ1-5	-	-	TRBV2	TGTGCCAGCAGTGACCGGCACAACAATCAGCCCCAGCATTTT	CASSDRHNNQPQHF
TRBJ2-2	-	-	TRBV27	TGTGCCAGCAGTTTAAGGGGGAGGAAGGCCGGGGAGCTGTTTTTT	CASSLRGRKAGELFF
TRBJ2-7	TRBD2	few	TRBV18	TGTGCCAGCTCACCACATTTCGGGGGGGCCGTATACGAGCAGTACTTC	CASSPHFGGAVYEQYF